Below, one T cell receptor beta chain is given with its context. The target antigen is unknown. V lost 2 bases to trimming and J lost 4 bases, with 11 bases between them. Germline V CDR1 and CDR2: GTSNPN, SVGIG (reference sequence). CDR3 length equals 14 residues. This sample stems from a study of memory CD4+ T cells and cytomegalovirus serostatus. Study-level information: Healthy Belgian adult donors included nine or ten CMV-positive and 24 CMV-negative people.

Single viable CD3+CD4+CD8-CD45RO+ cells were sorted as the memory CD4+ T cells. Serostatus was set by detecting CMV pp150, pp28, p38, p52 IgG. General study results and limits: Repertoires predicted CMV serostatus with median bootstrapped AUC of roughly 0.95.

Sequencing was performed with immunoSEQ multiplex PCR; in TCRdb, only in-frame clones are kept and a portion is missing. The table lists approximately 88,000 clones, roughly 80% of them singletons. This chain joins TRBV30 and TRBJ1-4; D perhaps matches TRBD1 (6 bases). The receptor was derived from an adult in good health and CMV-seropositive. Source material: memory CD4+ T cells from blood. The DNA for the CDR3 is TGTGCCTGGAGTCTAAGCAGGGGTAATGAAAAACTGTTTTTT. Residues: CAWSLSRGNEKLFF.